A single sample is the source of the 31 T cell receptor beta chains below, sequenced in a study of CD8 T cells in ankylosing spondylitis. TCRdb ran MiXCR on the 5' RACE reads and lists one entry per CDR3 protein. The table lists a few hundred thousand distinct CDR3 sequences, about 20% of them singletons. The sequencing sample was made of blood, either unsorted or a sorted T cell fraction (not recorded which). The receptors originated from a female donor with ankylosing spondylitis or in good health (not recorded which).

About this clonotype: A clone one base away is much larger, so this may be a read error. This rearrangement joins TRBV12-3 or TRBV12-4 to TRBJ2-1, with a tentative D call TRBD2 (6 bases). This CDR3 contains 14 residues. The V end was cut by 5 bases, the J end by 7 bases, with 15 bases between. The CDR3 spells CASSNIGSGNEQFF. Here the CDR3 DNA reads TGTGCCAGCAGTAATATCGGGAGTGGTAATGAGCAGTTCTTC.

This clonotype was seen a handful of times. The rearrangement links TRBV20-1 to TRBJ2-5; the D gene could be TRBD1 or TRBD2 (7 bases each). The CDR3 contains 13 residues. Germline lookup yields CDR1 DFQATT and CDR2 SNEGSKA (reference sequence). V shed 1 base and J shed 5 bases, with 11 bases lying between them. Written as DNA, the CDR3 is TGCAGTGCTAGAGGACAGGGAGGGGAGACCCAGTACTTC. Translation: CSARGQGGETQYF.

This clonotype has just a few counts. CDR3 sequence: CSVGGRAADTQYF. CDR3 DNA sequence: TGCAGCGTTGGCGGGAGGGCCGCAGATACGCAGTATTTT. The chain couples TRBV29-1 to TRBJ2-3; 9 bases agree with TRBD2. CDR3 length equals 13 residues. The ends lost 4 bases at V and 4 bases at J; junction bases unmatched: 3. Per the germline V gene, CDR1 is SQVTM and CDR2 is ANQGSEA.

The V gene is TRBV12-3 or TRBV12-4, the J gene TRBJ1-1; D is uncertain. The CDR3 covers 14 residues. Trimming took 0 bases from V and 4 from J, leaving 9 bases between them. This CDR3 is CASSLAQETTEAFF. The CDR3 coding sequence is TGTGCCAGCAGTTTAGCCCAAGAGACCACTGAAGCTTTCTTT.

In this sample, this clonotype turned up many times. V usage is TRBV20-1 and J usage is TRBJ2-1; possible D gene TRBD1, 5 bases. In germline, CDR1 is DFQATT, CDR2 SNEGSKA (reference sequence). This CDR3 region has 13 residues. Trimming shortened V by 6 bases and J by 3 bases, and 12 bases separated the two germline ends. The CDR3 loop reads CSAGLVNYNEQFF. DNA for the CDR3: TGCAGTGCGGGGCTGGTAAACTACAATGAGCAGTTCTTC.

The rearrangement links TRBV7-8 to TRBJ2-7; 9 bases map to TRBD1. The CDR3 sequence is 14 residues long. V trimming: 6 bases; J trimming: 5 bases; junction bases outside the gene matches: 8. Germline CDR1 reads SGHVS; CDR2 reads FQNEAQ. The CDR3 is CASSRRDRGNEQYF. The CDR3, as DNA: TGTGCCAGCAGTCGGCGAGACAGGGGGAACGAGCAGTACTTC. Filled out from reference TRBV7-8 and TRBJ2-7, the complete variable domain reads GAGVSQSPRYKVAKRGQDVALRCDPISGHVSLFWYQQALGQGPEFLTYFQNEAQLDKSGLPSDRFFAERPEGSVSTLKIQRTQQEDSAVYLCASSRRDRGNEQYFGPGTRLTVT.

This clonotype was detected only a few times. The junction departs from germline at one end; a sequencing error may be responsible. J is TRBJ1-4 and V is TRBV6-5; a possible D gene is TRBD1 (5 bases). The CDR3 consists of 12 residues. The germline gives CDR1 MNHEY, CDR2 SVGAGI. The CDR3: CASKGNGEKLFF. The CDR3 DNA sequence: TGTGCCAGCAAGGGGAACGGGGAAAAATTGTTTTTT.

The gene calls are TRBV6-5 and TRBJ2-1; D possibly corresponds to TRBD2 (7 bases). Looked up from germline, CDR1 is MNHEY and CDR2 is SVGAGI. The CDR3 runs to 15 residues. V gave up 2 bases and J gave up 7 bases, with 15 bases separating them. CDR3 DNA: TGTGCCAGCAGTTACGGGGGCGGGAGACGGAATGAGCAGTTCTTC. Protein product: CASSYGGGRRNEQFF.

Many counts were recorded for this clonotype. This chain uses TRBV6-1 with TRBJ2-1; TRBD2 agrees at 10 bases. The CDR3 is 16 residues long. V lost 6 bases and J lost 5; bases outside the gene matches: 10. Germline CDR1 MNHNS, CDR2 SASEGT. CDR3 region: CASSHASGSPHNEQFF. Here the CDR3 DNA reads TGTGCCAGCAGCCATGCTAGCGGGAGCCCCCACAATGAGCAGTTCTTC.

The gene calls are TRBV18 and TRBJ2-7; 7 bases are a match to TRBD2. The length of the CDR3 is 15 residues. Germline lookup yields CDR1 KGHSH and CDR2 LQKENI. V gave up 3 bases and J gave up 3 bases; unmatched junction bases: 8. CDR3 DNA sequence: TGTGCCAGCTCACCCCCCAGGGAGGGCGGCTACGAGCAGTACTTC. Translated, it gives CASSPPREGGYEQYF. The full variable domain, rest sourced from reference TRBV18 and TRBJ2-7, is NAGVMQNPRHLVRRRGQEARLRCSPMKGHSHVYWYRQLPEEGLKFMVYLQKENIIDESGMPKERFSAEFPKEGPSILRIQQVVRGDSAAYFCASSPPREGGYEQYFGPGTRLTVT.

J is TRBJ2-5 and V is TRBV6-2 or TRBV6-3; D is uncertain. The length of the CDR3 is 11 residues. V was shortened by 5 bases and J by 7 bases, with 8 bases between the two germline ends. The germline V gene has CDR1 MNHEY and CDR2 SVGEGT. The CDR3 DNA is TGTGCCAGCAGTCAACCGGGGACCCAGTACTTC. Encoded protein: CASSQPGTQYF.

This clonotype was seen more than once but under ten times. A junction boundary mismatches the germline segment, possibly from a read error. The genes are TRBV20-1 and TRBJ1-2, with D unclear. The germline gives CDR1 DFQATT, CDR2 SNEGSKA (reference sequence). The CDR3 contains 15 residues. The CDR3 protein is CSARDRRWREKGYTF. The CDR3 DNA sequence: TGCAGTGCTAGAGATCGTCGGTGGAGGGAGAAGGGCTACACTTTC.

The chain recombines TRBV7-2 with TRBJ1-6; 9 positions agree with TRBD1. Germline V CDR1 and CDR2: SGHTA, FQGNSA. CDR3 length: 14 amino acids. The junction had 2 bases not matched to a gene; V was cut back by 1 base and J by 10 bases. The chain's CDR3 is CASSLVGQGSPLHF. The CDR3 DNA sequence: TGTGCCAGCAGCTTAGTGGGACAGGGCTCACCCCTCCACTTT.

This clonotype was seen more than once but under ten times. The CDR3 nucleotides are TGTGCCAGCATCGACAAGAGCTCCTACAATGAGCAGTTCTTC. Its translation is CASIDKSSYNEQFF. V usage is TRBV6-2 or TRBV6-3 and J usage is TRBJ2-1; D not certain. The CDR3 extends over 14 amino acids. Trimming removed 7 bases from V and 0 bases from J, with 10 bases in between. Germline V gene lookup returns CDR1 MNHEY and CDR2 SVGEGT.

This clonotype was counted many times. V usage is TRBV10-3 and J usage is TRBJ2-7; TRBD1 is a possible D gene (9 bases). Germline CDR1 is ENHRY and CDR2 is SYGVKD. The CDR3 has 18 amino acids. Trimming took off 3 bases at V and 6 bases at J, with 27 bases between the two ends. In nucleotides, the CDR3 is TGTGCCATCAGTGAAGGGACAGGGTCTAGCGGGTCCTGGGGCGAGCAGTACTTC. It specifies CAISEGTGSSGSWGEQYF.

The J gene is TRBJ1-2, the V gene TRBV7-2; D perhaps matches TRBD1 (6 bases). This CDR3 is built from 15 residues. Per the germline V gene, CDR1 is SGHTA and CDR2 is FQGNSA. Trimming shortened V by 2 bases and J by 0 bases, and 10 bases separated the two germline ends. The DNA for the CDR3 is TGTGCCAGCAGCTTACAGGGGTTCTCTAACTATGGCTACACCTTC. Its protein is CASSLQGFSNYGYTF.

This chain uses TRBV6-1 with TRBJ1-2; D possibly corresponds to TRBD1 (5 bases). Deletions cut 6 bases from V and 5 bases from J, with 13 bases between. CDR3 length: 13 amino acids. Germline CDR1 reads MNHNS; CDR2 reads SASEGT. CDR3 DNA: TGTGCCAGCAGGGCCGGGGCTTCTTATGGCTACACCTTC. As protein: CASRAGASYGYTF.

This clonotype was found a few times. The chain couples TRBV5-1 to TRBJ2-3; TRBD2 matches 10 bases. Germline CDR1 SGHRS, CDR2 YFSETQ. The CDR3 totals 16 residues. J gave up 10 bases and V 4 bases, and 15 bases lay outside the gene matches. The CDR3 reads CASSKIRAGGLEAQYF. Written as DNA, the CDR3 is TGCGCCAGCAGCAAGATTCGAGCGGGAGGGCTTGAGGCGCAGTATTTT.

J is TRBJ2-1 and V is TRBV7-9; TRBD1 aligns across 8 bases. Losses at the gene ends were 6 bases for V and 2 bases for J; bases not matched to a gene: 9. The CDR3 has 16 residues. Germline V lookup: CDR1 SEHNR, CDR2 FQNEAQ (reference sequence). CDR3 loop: CASSYSGQVAYNEQFF. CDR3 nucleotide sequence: TGTGCCAGCAGTTACTCGGGACAGGTGGCCTACAATGAGCAGTTCTTC.

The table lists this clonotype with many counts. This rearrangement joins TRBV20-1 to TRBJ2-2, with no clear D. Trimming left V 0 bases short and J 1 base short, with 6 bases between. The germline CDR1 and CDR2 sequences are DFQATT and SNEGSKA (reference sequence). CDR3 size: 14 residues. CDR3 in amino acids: CSARDFRNTGELFF. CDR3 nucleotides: TGCAGTGCTAGAGATTTTCGGAACACCGGGGAGCTGTTTTTT.

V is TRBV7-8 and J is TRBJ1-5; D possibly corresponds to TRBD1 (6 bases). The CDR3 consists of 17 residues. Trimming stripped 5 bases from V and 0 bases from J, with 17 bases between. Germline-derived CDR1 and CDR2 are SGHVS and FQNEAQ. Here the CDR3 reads CASSQRHRENSNQPQHF. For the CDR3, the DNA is TGTGCCAGCAGCCAACGACACAGGGAAAATAGCAATCAGCCCCAGCATTTT. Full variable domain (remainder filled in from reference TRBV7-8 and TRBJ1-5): GAGVSQSPRYKVAKRGQDVALRCDPISGHVSLFWYQQALGQGPEFLTYFQNEAQLDKSGLPSDRFFAERPEGSVSTLKIQRTQQEDSAVYLCASSQRHRENSNQPQHFGDGTRLSIL.

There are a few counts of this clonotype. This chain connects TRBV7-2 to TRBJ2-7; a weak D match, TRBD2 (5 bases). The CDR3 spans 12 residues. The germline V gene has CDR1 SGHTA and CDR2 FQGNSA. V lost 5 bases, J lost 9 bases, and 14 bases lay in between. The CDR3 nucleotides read TGTGCCAGCAGCGCCGTCTGGGCGGGGCAGTACTTC. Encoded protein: CASSAVWAGQYF.

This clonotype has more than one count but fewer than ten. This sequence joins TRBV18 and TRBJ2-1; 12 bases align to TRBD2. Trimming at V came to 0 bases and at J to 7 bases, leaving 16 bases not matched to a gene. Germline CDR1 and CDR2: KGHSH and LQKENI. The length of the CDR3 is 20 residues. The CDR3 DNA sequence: TGTGCCAGCTCACCACCGAATCCTTCTCGACTAGCGGGAGTGGGTAATGAGCAGTTCTTC. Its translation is CASSPPNPSRLAGVGNEQFF. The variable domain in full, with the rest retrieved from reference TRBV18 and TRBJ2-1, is NAGVMQNPRHLVRRRGQEARLRCSPMKGHSHVYWYRQLPEEGLKFMVYLQKENIIDESGMPKERFSAEFPKEGPSILRIQQVVRGDSAAYFCASSPPNPSRLAGVGNEQFFGPGTRLTVL.

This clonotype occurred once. CDR3 residues: CASSLRALGTQYF. The CDR3 coding sequence is TGTGCCAGCAGTTTAAGGGCCCTCGGGACCCAGTACTTC. This rearrangement joins TRBV28 to TRBJ2-5; D is unclear. In germline, CDR1 is MDHEN, CDR2 SYDVKM. This CDR3 comprises 13 residues. The V end was cut by 2 bases, the J end by 7 bases, with 11 bases between.

The CDR3 nucleotides read TGTGCCAGCAGTAAGCTACAGGGTTATCAAGAGACCCAGTACTTC. Amino acids: CASSKLQGYQETQYF. The chain has TRBV5-5 and TRBJ2-5; D is possibly TRBD1 (6 bases). V was clipped by 5 bases and J by 2 bases, with 16 bases between them. CDR1 and CDR2 (germline): SGHKS, YYEKEE (reference sequence). This CDR3 is 15 amino acids long.

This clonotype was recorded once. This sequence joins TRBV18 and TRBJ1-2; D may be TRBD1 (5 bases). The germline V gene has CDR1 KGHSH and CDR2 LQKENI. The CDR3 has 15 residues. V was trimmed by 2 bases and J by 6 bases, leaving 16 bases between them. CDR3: CASSPGLRGLNGYTF. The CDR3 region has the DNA TGTGCCAGCTCACCAGGTCTCCGGGGCCTTAATGGCTACACCTTC.

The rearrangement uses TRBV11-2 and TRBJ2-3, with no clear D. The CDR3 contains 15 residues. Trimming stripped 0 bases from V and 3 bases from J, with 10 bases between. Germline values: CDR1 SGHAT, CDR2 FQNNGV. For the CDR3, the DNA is TGTGCCAGCAGCTTAGATCGTGTCAGGACAGATACGCAGTATTTT. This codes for CASSLDRVRTDTQYF.

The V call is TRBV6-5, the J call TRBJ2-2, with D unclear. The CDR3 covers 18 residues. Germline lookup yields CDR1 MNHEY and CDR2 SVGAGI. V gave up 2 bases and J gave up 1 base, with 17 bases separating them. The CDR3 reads CASSYERIHPLNTGELFF. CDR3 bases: TGTGCCAGCAGTTACGAGAGGATTCACCCATTGAACACCGGGGAGCTGTTTTTT.

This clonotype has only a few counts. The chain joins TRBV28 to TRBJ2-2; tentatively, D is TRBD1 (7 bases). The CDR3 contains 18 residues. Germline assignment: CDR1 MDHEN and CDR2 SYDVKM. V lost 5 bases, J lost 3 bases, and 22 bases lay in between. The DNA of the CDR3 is TGTGCCAGCAGTCTACCCCGTGGACAGGAGGGGTACACCGGGGAGCTGTTTTTT. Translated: CASSLPRGQEGYTGELFF.

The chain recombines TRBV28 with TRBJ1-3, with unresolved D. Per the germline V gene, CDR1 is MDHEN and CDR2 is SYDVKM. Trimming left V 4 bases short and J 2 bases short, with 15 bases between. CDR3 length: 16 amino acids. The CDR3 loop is CASSSPGVSAGNTIYF. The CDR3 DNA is TGTGCCAGCAGTTCCCCGGGTGTATCAGCTGGAAACACCATATATTTT.

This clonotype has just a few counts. Here the CDR3 reads CASSPRWGGRNTEAFF. The DNA of the CDR3 is TGTGCCAGCAGCCCCAGGTGGGGGGGAAGAAACACTGAAGCTTTCTTT. The chain carries TRBV25-1 and TRBJ1-1, with D possibly TRBD1 on 5 matching bases. The CDR3 contains 16 residues. Trimming took 6 bases from V and 2 from J, leaving 19 bases between them. Germline V lookup: CDR1 MGHDK, CDR2 SYGVNS.